A selection of T cell receptor beta chains follows, all from one sample in a study of blood T cell repertoires in COVID-19. Method: immunoSEQ multiplex PCR; TCRdb's copy keeps in-frame clones and lacks some. The table has more than 110,000 clones, under 80% seen once. Specimen: peripheral blood. All receptors derive from a man older than 75 with acute or convalescent COVID-19. CDR3s include the opening cysteine and the closing phenylalanine or tryptophan. Fields, in order: V gene, D gene, J gene, clone size, CDR3 length, CDR3 DNA, CDR3 protein. D genes are given only for firm matches. The listing skips clone size in some rows; elsewhere it reads once, few, many or a size class.

TRBV6-2/TRBV6-3,.,TRBJ2-2,few,17,TGTGCCAGCAGTTACATCGGCGGGGGCGCGGACACCGGGGAGCTGTTTTTT,CASSYIGGGADTGELFF
TRBV5-1,TRBD1,TRBJ1-6,few,16,TGCGCCAGCAGCTTGGGACAGGGGTTTAATAATTCACCCCTCCACTTT,CASSLGQGFNNSPLHF
TRBV28,.,TRBJ1-5,medium-sized,13,TGTGCCAGCAGTTTATCCGTGAATCAGCCCCAGCATTTT,CASSLSVNQPQHF
TRBV18,.,TRBJ2-3,.,16,TGTGCCAGCTCACCCCGACGGGGAGGTGGCACAGATACGCAGTATTTT,CASSPRRGGGTDTQYF
TRBV19,.,TRBJ1-4,.,16,TGTGCCAGTAGTATTGGGGGCAGTGGAACTAATGAAAAACTGTTTTTT,CASSIGGSGTNEKLFF
TRBV6-5,TRBD1,TRBJ1-4,.,15,TGTGCCAGCAGTCCGAGACAGGGCAAAAATGAAAAACTGTTTTTT,CASSPRQGKNEKLFF
TRBV3-1/TRBV3-2,.,TRBJ1-1,.,13,TGTGCCAGCAGCCAAGACAGGGCGGCTGAAGCTTTCTTT,CASSQDRAAEAFF
TRBV5-1,.,TRBJ2-1,.,13,TGCGCCAGCAGCTCGGTGACAGGAACTAAGCAGTTCTTC,CASSSVTGTKQFF
TRBV27,.,TRBJ1-2,few,13,TGTGCCAGCAGTAATAGGAGAAACTATGGCTACACCTTC,CASSNRRNYGYTF
TRBV3-1/TRBV3-2,.,TRBJ1-2,.,16,TGTGCCAGCAGCCCAATATTAGAGGCCTTCGGATATGGCTACACCTTC,CASSPILEAFGYGYTF
TRBV5-8,.,TRBJ2-7,.,15,TGTGCCAGCAGCTTGGAGGGGATGGGCTCCTACGAGCAGTACTTC,CASSLEGMGSYEQYF
TRBV30,TRBD1,TRBJ2-7,.,15,TGTGCCTGGAGCCCCGCCGGGACAGGGCCCTACGAGCAGTACTTC,CAWSPAGTGPYEQYF
TRBV24-1,TRBD1,TRBJ1-4,.,15,TGTGCCACCAGTGATTCGGGGACAGCTAATGAAAAACTGTTTTTT,CATSDSGTANEKLFF
TRBV7-2,TRBD2,TRBJ2-5,.,17,TGTGCCAGCCCCCCTCCGCTAGCGGGGGGCCCGGGTAGGGCCCAGTACTTC,CASPPPLAGGPGRAQYF
TRBV27,.,TRBJ1-5,.,15,TGTGCCAGCAGTTTGTTTTGGACTACGGAGCAGCCCCAGCATTTT,CASSLFWTTEQPQHF
TRBV14,TRBD1,TRBJ2-7,.,14,TGTGCCAGCAGACGACACAGGGGGTCCGACGAGCAGTACTTC,CASRRHRGSDEQYF
TRBV7-8,TRBD1,TRBJ1-5,.,16,TGTGCCAGCAGCCATGAGGACAGGACTCTTCATCAGCCCCAGCATTTT,CASSHEDRTLHQPQHF
TRBV4-3,.,TRBJ2-3,.,18,TGCGCCAGCAGCCAAGCCTGGCCGGGACTCCGGGTTAGGGATACGCAGTATTTT,CASSQAWPGLRVRDTQYF
TRBV2,.,TRBJ2-2,few,13,TGTGCCAGCAAGCAGGGTGAAACCGGGGAGCTGTTTTTT,CASKQGETGELFF
TRBV10-3,TRBD1,TRBJ1-2,.,15,TGTGCCATCAGTGGACAGGGTGAGCATTTCTATGGCTACACCTTC,CAISGQGEHFYGYTF
TRBV19,TRBD1,TRBJ1-6,few,15,TGTGCCAGTAGTCGGGGGACAGGGGTTAGACCACCCCTCCACTTT,CASSRGTGVRPPLHF
TRBV5-1,.,TRBJ1-1,.,15,TGCGCCAGCAGCTTTAATACAGGAGTCAACACTGAAGCTTTCTTT,CASSFNTGVNTEAFF
TRBV7-3,.,TRBJ1-1,.,14,TGTGCCAGCAGTCAAACCCGGCAGGACACTGAAGCTTTCTTT,CASSQTRQDTEAFF
TRBV6-2/TRBV6-3,TRBD1,TRBJ1-5,.,15,TGTGCCAGCAGCCGGGACAGGACTTGGGGACAGCCCCAGCATTTT,CASSRDRTWGQPQHF
TRBV7-2,TRBD2,TRBJ2-3,.,17,TGTGCCAGCAGCTTGGGTCTAGCGGGGGTCGGGACAGATACGCAGTATTTT,CASSLGLAGVGTDTQYF
TRBV7-2,.,TRBJ2-3,.,16,TGTGCCAGCAGCTTGGGTTTTGGGACAACCACAGATACGCAGTATTTT,CASSLGFGTTTDTQYF
TRBV7-8,TRBD1,TRBJ1-1,.,14,TGTGCCAGCAGCATGGACAGGGTGGGGACTGAAGCTTTCTTT,CASSMDRVGTEAFF